This T cell receptor (beta chain) was documented in a study of shared T cell receptors in the human thymus. Trimming left V 2 bases short and J 5 bases short, with 9 bases between. This CDR3 spans 13 amino acids. In germline, CDR1 is SSHAT, CDR2 FNYEAQ (reference sequence). Clones were sequenced by immunoSEQ multiplex PCR, and TCRdb holds only the in-frame ones, with some missing. The data show 500,000 to 750,000 clones, with 88% seen just once and roughly 0.0097% held by the top ten. This sample also appeared in a second study, on human thymus T cells.

This rearrangement joins TRBV7-7 to TRBJ1-2, with D perhaps TRBD1 (6 bases). The clonotype originates from a boy under two years old with a congenital heart defect. The source material was thymocytes. CDR3 sequence reads: CASSLPDRYGYTF. The CDR3 DNA follows: TGTGCCAGCAGCTTACCCGACAGGTATGGCTACACCTTC. Full variable domain (rest looked up from reference TRBV7-7 and TRBJ1-2): GAGVSQSPRYKVTKRGQDVTLRCDPISSHATLYWYQQALGQGPEFLTYFNYEAQPDKSGLPSDRFSAERPEGSISTLTIQRTEQRDSAMYRCASSLPDRYGYTFGSGTRLTVV.